The 8 T cell receptor beta chains below come from one sample, sequenced in a study of shared clonotypes between healthy human individuals. TCRdb keeps only in-frame clones here, not all; method: immunoSEQ multiplex PCR. The sample has hundreds of thousands of clones; about 96% are singletons. Sequencing used memory CD8+ T cells sorted from blood. Noted subset: CD45RO+ cells pooled with CCR7-negative TemRA cells. The receptors were sampled from a man aged 25 to 45 in good health.

The CDR3: CASSLEREQFF. The CDR3 nucleotides read TGCGCCAGCAGCTTGGAGAGGGAGCAGTTCTTC. This sequence joins TRBV5-1 and TRBJ2-1; the D is unclear. CDR1 and CDR2 from the germline V gene are SGHRS and YFSETQ. CDR3 length: 11 residues. The V end was cut by 0 bases, the J end by 10 bases, with 5 bases between.

The rearrangement links TRBV27 to TRBJ2-7; 7 bases are a match to TRBD1. Germline CDR1 reads MNHEY; CDR2 reads SMNVEV (reference sequence). This CDR3 has 15 amino acids. Trimming removed 5 bases from V and 2 bases from J; junction bases left unmatched: 9. The CDR3 reads CASSGYTGETYEQYF. DNA of the CDR3: TGTGCCAGCAGTGGGTACACAGGGGAAACCTACGAGCAGTACTTC.

V usage is TRBV4-2 and J usage is TRBJ2-5, with TRBD2 matching 9 bases. The V and J ends lost 0 bases and 4 bases, in that order; junction bases with no gene match: 12. The CDR3 spans 18 residues. Germline lookup yields CDR1 LGHNA and CDR2 YNFKEQ. The CDR3 sequence is CASSQDRGASGVAETQYF. For the CDR3, the DNA is TGTGCCAGCAGCCAAGATCGAGGGGCTAGCGGGGTCGCAGAGACCCAGTACTTC.

The chain couples TRBV10-3 to TRBJ2-2; TRBD2 might be the D (5 bases). V was cut by 3 bases and J by 7 bases, with 15 bases left in between. Germline CDR1 ENHRY, CDR2 SYGVKD. The CDR3 is 15 amino acids. The DNA for the CDR3 is TGTGCCATCAGTGACAGAGGGAGTGGGATCGGGGAGCTGTTTTTT. As protein: CAISDRGSGIGELFF.

The chain uses TRBV29-1 and TRBJ2-3; 9 bases line up with TRBD2. The CDR3 totals 17 residues. Germline assignment: CDR1 SQVTM and CDR2 ANQGSEA. With 0 bases clipped from V and 1 base from J, the junction kept 8 bases outside the gene matches. CDR3 coding DNA: TGCAGCGTTGAAGATCCCATGAGGACTAGCGGCACAGATACGCAGTATTTT. This sequence encodes CSVEDPMRTSGTDTQYF.

V and J are TRBV5-6 and TRBJ2-3; 9 bases line up with TRBD2. The CDR3 spans 14 residues. In germline, CDR1 is SGHDT, CDR2 YYEEEE. The trim removed 2 bases at V and 3 bases at J, leaving 1 base unmatched. In nucleotides, the CDR3 is TGTGCCAGCAGCTTTGGACTAGCGACAGATACGCAGTATTTT. Translating it yields CASSFGLATDTQYF. Combining the CDR3 with reference TRBV5-6 and TRBJ2-3 gives the whole variable domain DAGVTQSPTHLIKTRGQQVTLRCSPKSGHDTVSWYQQALGQGPQFIFQYYEEEERQRGNFPDRFSGHQFPNYSSELNVNALLLGDSALYLCASSFGLATDTQYFGPGTRLTVL.

The chain has TRBV5-6 and TRBJ2-1, with 16 bases aligning to TRBD2. CDR3 length equals 17 residues. V trimming: 1 base; J trimming: 9 bases; junction bases outside the gene matches: 7. The V gene's germline CDR1 is SGHDT and CDR2 YYEEEE. CDR3 nucleotide sequence: TGTGCCAGCAGCTTGTTGGCTGGGACTAGCGGGAGGGGTGAGCAGTTCTTC. Amino acids: CASSLLAGTSGRGEQFF.

The V and J genes are TRBV7-9 and TRBJ2-7; D is uncertain. The CDR3 runs to 11 residues. V was pared by 3 bases and J by 9 bases, with 9 bases between. CDR1 and CDR2 (germline): SEHNR, FQNEAQ (reference sequence). CDR3: CASSFDGRQYF. The DNA of the CDR3 is TGTGCCAGCAGCTTTGACGGCAGGCAGTACTTC.